This T cell receptor beta chain was sequenced in a study of T cell responses to AZD1222 COVID-19 vaccine. Study-wide results and limits: The breadth and depth of Spike-specific TCRs increased once two AZD1222 doses had been given. CD4 TCRs associated with vaccination spanned spike, dominating at 160-218 and 743-854. Donors skewed white British and female; clonal diversity was possibly underestimated. Baseline serostatus was positive in only a handful of AZD1222 recipients.

Measured with immunoSEQ multiplex PCR; TCRdb has only the in-frame clones, and not every one. The sample carries about 180,000 clones, roughly 87% recorded once. V trimming: 7 bases; J trimming: 8 bases; junction bases outside the gene matches: 4. CDR3 length: 13 amino acids. The germline V gene encodes CDR1 MGHDK and CDR2 SYGVNS. Comment on this clone: The antigen remains unidentified.

V is TRBV25-1 and J is TRBJ1-6, with 8 bases identical to TRBD1. The starting material was peripheral blood, obtained on day 0 of AZD1222 vaccination. The clonotype comes from an adult in good health. CDR3 sequence reads: CASKDRGDSPLHF. Written as DNA, the CDR3 is TGTGCCAGCAAAGACAGGGGTGATTCACCCCTCCACTTT.